The clone carrying this TCR beta chain was seen a single time. The data are from a study of CDR3 diversity in severe acne. TCRdb reprocessed the PCR reads with MiXCR, giving one entry per CDR3 protein. In the table there are more than 80,000 distinct CDR3 sequences, approximately 54% of which are singletons. Germline V gene data show CDR1 as LNHDA and CDR2 as SQIVND (reference sequence). CDR3 length: 15 residues. The ends were cut back, 7 bases at V and 5 bases at J, with 17 bases in the middle. The receptor was derived from a male donor with severe acne vulgaris. The sample consisted of blood. The gene calls are TRBV19 and TRBJ1-4; D is ambiguous. CDR3 sequence: CASTKAGQLNEKLFF. CDR3 nucleotides: TGTGCCAGTACCAAGGCCGGGCAGTTAAATGAAAAACTGTTTTTT.